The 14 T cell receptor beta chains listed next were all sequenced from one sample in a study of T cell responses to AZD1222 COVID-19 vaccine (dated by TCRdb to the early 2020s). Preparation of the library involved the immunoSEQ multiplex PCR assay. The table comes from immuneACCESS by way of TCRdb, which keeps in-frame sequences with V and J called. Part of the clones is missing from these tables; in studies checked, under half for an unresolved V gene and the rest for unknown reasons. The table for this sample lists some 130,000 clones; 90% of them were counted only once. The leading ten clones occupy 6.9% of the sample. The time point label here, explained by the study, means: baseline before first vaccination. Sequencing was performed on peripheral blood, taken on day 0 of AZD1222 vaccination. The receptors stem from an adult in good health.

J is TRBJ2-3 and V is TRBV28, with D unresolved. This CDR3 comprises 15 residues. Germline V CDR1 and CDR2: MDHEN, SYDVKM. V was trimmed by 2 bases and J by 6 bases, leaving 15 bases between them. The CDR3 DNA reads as TGTGCCAGCAGTTTAAACCACCCAAACTCGGATACGCAGTATTTT. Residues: CASSLNHPNSDTQYF.

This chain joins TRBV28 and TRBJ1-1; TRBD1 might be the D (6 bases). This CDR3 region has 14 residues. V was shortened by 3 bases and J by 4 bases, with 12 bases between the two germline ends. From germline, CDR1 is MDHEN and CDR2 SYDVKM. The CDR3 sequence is CASSLGGRSTEAFF. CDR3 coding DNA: TGTGCCAGCAGTTTGGGGGGCAGGAGCACTGAAGCTTTCTTT.

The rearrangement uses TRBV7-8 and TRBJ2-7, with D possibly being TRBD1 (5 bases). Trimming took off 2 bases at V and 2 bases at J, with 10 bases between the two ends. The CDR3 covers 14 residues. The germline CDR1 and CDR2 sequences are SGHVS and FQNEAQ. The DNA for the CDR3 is TGTGCCAGCAGCTTAATAGCAGGGCCCTACGAGCAGTACTTC. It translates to CASSLIAGPYEQYF. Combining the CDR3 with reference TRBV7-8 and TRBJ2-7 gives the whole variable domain GAGVSQSPRYKVAKRGQDVALRCDPISGHVSLFWYQQALGQGPEFLTYFQNEAQLDKSGLPSDRFFAERPEGSVSTLKIQRTQQEDSAVYLCASSLIAGPYEQYFGPGTRLTVT.

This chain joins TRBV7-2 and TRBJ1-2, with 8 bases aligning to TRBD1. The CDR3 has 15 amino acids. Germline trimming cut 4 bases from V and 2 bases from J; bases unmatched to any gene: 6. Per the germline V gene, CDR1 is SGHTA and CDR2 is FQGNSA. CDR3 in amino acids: CASSSGQGSNYGYTF. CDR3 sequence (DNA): TGTGCCAGCAGCTCCGGACAGGGATCAAACTATGGCTACACCTTC.

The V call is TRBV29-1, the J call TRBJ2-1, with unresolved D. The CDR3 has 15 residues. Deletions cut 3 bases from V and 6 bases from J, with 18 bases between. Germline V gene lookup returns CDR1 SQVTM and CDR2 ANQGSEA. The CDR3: CSVDVTSAQRNEQFF. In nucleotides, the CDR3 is TGCAGCGTTGACGTAACGTCGGCCCAACGCAATGAGCAGTTCTTC.

The DNA for the CDR3 is TGTGCCAGTAGTATAGGAGGATCGTATCAGCCCCAGCATTTT. It codes for CASSIGGSYQPQHF. V and J are TRBV19 and TRBJ1-5, with D hard to call. V was trimmed by 1 base and J by 5 bases, leaving 9 bases between them. CDR3 length equals 14 residues. The germline CDR1 and CDR2 sequences are LNHDA and SQIVND (reference sequence).

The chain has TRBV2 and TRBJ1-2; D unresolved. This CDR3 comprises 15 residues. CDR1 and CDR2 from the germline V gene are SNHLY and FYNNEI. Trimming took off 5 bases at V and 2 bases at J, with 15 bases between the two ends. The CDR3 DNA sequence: TGTGCCAGCAGTCCCCCCGGACGGCTGAACTATGGCTACACCTTC. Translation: CASSPPGRLNYGYTF.

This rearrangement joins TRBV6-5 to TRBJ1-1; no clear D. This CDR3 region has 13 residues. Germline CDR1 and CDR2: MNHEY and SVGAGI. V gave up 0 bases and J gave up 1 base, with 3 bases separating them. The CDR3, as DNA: TGTGCCAGCAGTTACTCGGAGAACACTGAAGCTTTCTTT. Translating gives CASSYSENTEAFF.

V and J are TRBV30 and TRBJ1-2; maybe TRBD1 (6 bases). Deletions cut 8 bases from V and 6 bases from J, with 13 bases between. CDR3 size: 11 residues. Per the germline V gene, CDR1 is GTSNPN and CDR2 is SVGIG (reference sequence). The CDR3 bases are TGTGCCGGGGGCCTTTCTGATGGCTACACCTTC. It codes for CAGGLSDGYTF.

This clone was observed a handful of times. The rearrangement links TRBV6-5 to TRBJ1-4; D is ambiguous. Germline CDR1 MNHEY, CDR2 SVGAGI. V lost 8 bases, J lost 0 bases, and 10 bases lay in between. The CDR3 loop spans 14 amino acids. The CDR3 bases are TGTGCCAGCGAAAGCCGTGCAACTAATGAAAAACTGTTTTTT. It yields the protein CASESRATNEKLFF.

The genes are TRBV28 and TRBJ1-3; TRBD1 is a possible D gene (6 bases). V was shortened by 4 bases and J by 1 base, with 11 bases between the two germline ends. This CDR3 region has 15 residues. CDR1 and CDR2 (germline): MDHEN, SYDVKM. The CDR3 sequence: CASSSIQGSGNTIYF. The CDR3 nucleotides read TGTGCCAGCAGTTCAATACAGGGATCTGGAAACACCATATATTTT. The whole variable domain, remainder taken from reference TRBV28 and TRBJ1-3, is DVKVTQSSRYLVKRTGEKVFLECVQDMDHENMFWYRQDPGLGLRLIYFSYDVKMKEKGDIPEGYSVSREKKERFSLILESASTNQTSMYLCASSSIQGSGNTIYFGEGSWLTVV.

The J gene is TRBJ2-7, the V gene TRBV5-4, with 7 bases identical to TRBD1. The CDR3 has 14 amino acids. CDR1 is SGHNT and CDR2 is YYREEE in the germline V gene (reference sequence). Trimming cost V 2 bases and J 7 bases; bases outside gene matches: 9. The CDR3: CASSFKGGLREQYF. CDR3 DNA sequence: TGTGCCAGCAGCTTCAAAGGGGGCCTGAGGGAGCAGTACTTC.

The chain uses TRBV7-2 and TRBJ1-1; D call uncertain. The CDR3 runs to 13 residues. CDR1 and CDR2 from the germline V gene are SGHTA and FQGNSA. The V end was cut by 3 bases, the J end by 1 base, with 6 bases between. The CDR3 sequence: CASSFVENTEAFF. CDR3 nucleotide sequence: TGTGCCAGCAGCTTCGTTGAGAACACTGAAGCTTTCTTT.

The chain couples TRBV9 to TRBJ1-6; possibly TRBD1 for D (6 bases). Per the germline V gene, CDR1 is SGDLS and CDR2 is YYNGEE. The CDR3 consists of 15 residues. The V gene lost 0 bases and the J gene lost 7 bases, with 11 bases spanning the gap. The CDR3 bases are TGTGCCAGCAGCGTAGAGCCGGGGGGCAATTCACCCCTCCACTTT. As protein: CASSVEPGGNSPLHF. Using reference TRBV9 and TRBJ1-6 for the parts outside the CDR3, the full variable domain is DSGVTQTPKHLITATGQRVTLRCSPRSGDLSVYWYQQSLDQGLQFLIQYYNGEERAKGNILERFSAQQFPDLHSELNLSSLELGDSALYFCASSVEPGGNSPLHFGNGTRLTVT.